Listed below are T cell receptor beta chains from one sample, sequenced in a study of vaccination and CD4 T cells after COVID-19. TCRdb analysed the PCR reads with MiXCR anew, one entry per CDR3 protein. The sample shows under 20,000 distinct CDR3 sequences, 60% to 85% of them seen only once. The antigens for these receptors are not known. This specimen was CD4+ T cells from blood, cultured in vitro, taken after SARS-CoV-2 vaccination. These receptors originate from a human donor who received a COVID-19 vaccine. The CDR3 runs from the conserved cysteine through the conserved F or W. Fields, in order: D gene, clone size, V gene, J gene, CDR3 protein, CDR3 DNA. The D gene is left open where the match is weak. For some rows the clone size is stated as once, few or many, or as a class when expanded; others skip it.

D gene: TRBD1
clone size: NA
V gene: TRBV11-3
J gene: TRBJ1-1
CDR3 protein: CASRPRTGWVTEAFF
CDR3 DNA: TGTGCCAGCAGACCCCGGACAGGCTGGGTCACTGAAGCTTTCTTT

D gene: TRBD2
clone size: NA
V gene: TRBV24-1
J gene: TRBJ2-1
CDR3 protein: CATSDPRLAGGHEQFF
CDR3 DNA: TGTGCCACCAGTGATCCCCGACTAGCGGGGGGGCATGAGCAGTTCTTC

D gene: TRBD1
clone size: NA
V gene: TRBV24-1
J gene: TRBJ2-5
CDR3 protein: CATSEVDRYQETQYF
CDR3 DNA: TGTGCCACCAGTGAAGTGGACAGGTACCAAGAGACCCAGTACTTC

D gene: TRBD2
clone size: NA
V gene: TRBV20-1
J gene: TRBJ2-5
CDR3 protein: CSARDWLAGGYQETQYF
CDR3 DNA: TGCAGTGCTAGAGATTGGCTAGCGGGGGGGTACCAAGAGACCCAGTACTTC

D gene: NA
clone size: NA
V gene: TRBV24-1
J gene: TRBJ1-2
CDR3 protein: CATSDPRTSNYGYTF
CDR3 DNA: TGTGCCACCAGTGATCCCCGGACATCTAACTATGGCTACACCTTC

D gene: TRBD1
clone size: once
V gene: TRBV6-5
J gene: TRBJ1-5
CDR3 protein: CASSLDRGQNQPQHF
CDR3 DNA: TGTGCCAGCAGTTTGGACAGGGGTCAAAATCAGCCCCAGCATTTT

D gene: NA
clone size: once
V gene: TRBV20-1
J gene: TRBJ1-2
CDR3 protein: CSARDLRGVKDGYTF
CDR3 DNA: TGCAGTGCTAGAGATCTACGGGGAGTAAAGGATGGCTACACCTTC

D gene: TRBD1
clone size: NA
V gene: TRBV7-8
J gene: TRBJ1-2
CDR3 protein: CASSTTNTGGRGYTF
CDR3 DNA: TGTGCCAGCAGCACAACGAATACAGGGGGTAGGGGCTACACCTTC

D gene: NA
clone size: once
V gene: TRBV7-9
J gene: TRBJ2-1
CDR3 protein: CASSSQNEQFF
CDR3 DNA: TGTGCCAGCAGCTCTCAGAATGAGCAGTTCTTC

D gene: TRBD1
clone size: few
V gene: TRBV7-2
J gene: TRBJ1-2
CDR3 protein: CASSGGPGQGINYGYTF
CDR3 DNA: TGTGCCAGCAGCGGAGGCCCCGGACAGGGTATTAACTATGGCTACACCTTC

D gene: NA
clone size: NA
V gene: TRBV27
J gene: TRBJ1-2
CDR3 protein: CASPCLVTTNPYTPETF
CDR3 DNA: TGTGCCAGCCCGTGTTTGGTTACTACGAACCCCTACACCCCGGAAACCTTC